Listed below are T cell receptor beta chains from one sample, sequenced in a study of blood T cell repertoires in COVID-19. Sequenced by immunoSEQ multiplex PCR; TCRdb stores in-frame clones only, minus some. The profile shows about 230,000 clones, about 79% of them singletons. The sequencing sample was made of peripheral blood. Source of these receptors: a man aged 35-49 years who had recovered from COVID-19. Each CDR3 is given without its conserved first and last residue.

v_gene: TRBV10-2
j_gene: TRBJ1-5
CDR3aa: ASSLQASNQPQH

v_gene: TRBV10-3
j_gene: TRBJ1-1
CDR3aa: AISDLTSNTEAF

v_gene: TRBV19
j_gene: TRBJ1-2
CDR3aa: ASSPRPARGPNYGYT

v_gene: TRBV11-3
j_gene: TRBJ1-1
CDR3aa: ASSLRAGTEAF

v_gene: TRBV29-1
j_gene: TRBJ2-5
CDR3aa: SVVKIETQY

v_gene: TRBV11-2
j_gene: TRBJ1-5
CDR3aa: ASSLGTGVGQPQH

v_gene: TRBV7-6
j_gene: TRBJ1-1
CDR3aa: ASSFLRGRDTEAF

v_gene: TRBV5-1
j_gene: TRBJ1-2
CDR3aa: ASSFQQGARPNYGYT

v_gene: TRBV6-5
j_gene: TRBJ1-1
CDR3aa: ASRTTLQGTEAF

v_gene: TRBV9
j_gene: TRBJ2-2
CDR3aa: ASSVATGNTGELF

v_gene: TRBV19
j_gene: TRBJ1-3
CDR3aa: ASSMDGWSGLSGNTIY

v_gene: TRBV6-5
j_gene: TRBJ2-1
CDR3aa: ANHPGESSYNEQF

v_gene: TRBV7-2
j_gene: TRBJ1-2
CDR3aa: ASSLLSDNYGYT

v_gene: TRBV7-2
j_gene: TRBJ2-3
CDR3aa: ASSLLELGTQY

v_gene: TRBV12-3/TRBV12-4
j_gene: TRBJ1-1
CDR3aa: ASSPGPGEAF

v_gene: TRBV9
j_gene: TRBJ2-7
CDR3aa: ASSFTDDDEQY

v_gene: TRBV9
j_gene: TRBJ2-1
CDR3aa: ASSVAQNEQF

v_gene: TRBV7-2
j_gene: TRBJ2-1
CDR3aa: ASSSSGVYNEQF

v_gene: TRBV20-1
j_gene: TRBJ2-1
CDR3aa: SARGRGLQF

v_gene: TRBV18
j_gene: TRBJ2-3
CDR3aa: ASSLQVGRTDTQY

v_gene: TRBV5-1
j_gene: TRBJ1-2
CDR3aa: ASSLDSTNYGYT

v_gene: TRBV2
j_gene: TRBJ1-4
CDR3aa: ASSDLGTKNEKLF

v_gene: TRBV6-5
j_gene: TRBJ2-7
CDR3aa: ASTGPFGHTYEQY

v_gene: TRBV5-5
j_gene: TRBJ2-5
CDR3aa: ASSHTTGQETQY

v_gene: TRBV7-2
j_gene: TRBJ2-2
CDR3aa: ASSPLAGTNTGELF

v_gene: TRBV30
j_gene: TRBJ1-1
CDR3aa: AWSVPGGGRSSEAF

v_gene: TRBV19
j_gene: TRBJ2-2
CDR3aa: ASSRPRAGELF

v_gene: TRBV6-1
j_gene: TRBJ1-4
CDR3aa: ASSASRTGGADRLF

v_gene: TRBV2
j_gene: TRBJ2-3
CDR3aa: ASSDWASGRKDTQY

v_gene: TRBV11-2
j_gene: TRBJ2-7
CDR3aa: ASSLEVAGAFYEQY

v_gene: TRBV19
j_gene: TRBJ2-7
CDR3aa: ASSIFGNGYEQY

v_gene: TRBV7-2
j_gene: TRBJ2-7
CDR3aa: ASSPGTSGQEQY

v_gene: TRBV5-4
j_gene: TRBJ1-2
CDR3aa: ASSWTGVLVYT

v_gene: TRBV6-5
j_gene: TRBJ2-5
CDR3aa: ASSYSMSFSETQY

v_gene: TRBV10-3
j_gene: TRBJ2-5
CDR3aa: AISEWRGETQY

v_gene: TRBV11-2
j_gene: TRBJ2-7
CDR3aa: ASSLSRGPSYEQY

v_gene: TRBV11-2
j_gene: TRBJ2-1
CDR3aa: ASKQTGRNEQF

v_gene: TRBV11-2
j_gene: TRBJ2-7
CDR3aa: ASSNISGSSYEQY

v_gene: TRBV3-1/TRBV3-2
j_gene: TRBJ2-2
CDR3aa: ASRMVAANTGELF

v_gene: TRBV5-1
j_gene: TRBJ1-6
CDR3aa: ASSFGQGTGSPLH

v_gene: TRBV30
j_gene: TRBJ1-1
CDR3aa: AWSAPGQGYTEAF

v_gene: TRBV4-1
j_gene: TRBJ1-2
CDR3aa: ASSRVQGARNYGYT

v_gene: TRBV2
j_gene: TRBJ2-1
CDR3aa: ASSAAGETNEQF

v_gene: TRBV29-1
j_gene: TRBJ2-1
CDR3aa: SGTTHSGGAREQF

v_gene: TRBV5-1
j_gene: TRBJ2-7
CDR3aa: ASTRGGVYEQY

v_gene: TRBV5-1
j_gene: TRBJ2-5
CDR3aa: ASSPVSQGAVKTQY

v_gene: TRBV5-4
j_gene: TRBJ2-7
CDR3aa: ASSVRQEDEQY

v_gene: TRBV6-2/TRBV6-3
j_gene: TRBJ2-1
CDR3aa: ASSDGQPGYNEQF

v_gene: TRBV9
j_gene: TRBJ1-5
CDR3aa: ASSVGGNSNQPQH

v_gene: TRBV5-4
j_gene: TRBJ1-3
CDR3aa: ASSLPGVGNTIY

v_gene: TRBV12-5
j_gene: TRBJ2-3
CDR3aa: ASGSFLGLAGGDTQY

v_gene: TRBV9
j_gene: TRBJ1-5
CDR3aa: ASSVVPNQPQH

v_gene: TRBV11-3
j_gene: TRBJ2-3
CDR3aa: ASRRLAASTDTQY

v_gene: TRBV7-8
j_gene: TRBJ2-5
CDR3aa: ASSFRPRQTSGYQETQY

v_gene: TRBV4-1
j_gene: TRBJ2-3
CDR3aa: ASSQVGSGRYVNTDTQY

v_gene: TRBV4-1
j_gene: TRBJ1-1
CDR3aa: ASSQNGGGNTEAF

v_gene: TRBV27
j_gene: TRBJ2-7
CDR3aa: ASGSRPGGALYEQY

v_gene: TRBV2
j_gene: TRBJ1-1
CDR3aa: ASLREAGTEAF

v_gene: TRBV27
j_gene: TRBJ2-1
CDR3aa: ASTPGTGGSNEQF

v_gene: TRBV7-2
j_gene: TRBJ2-5
CDR3aa: ASAQGAGTQY